This TCR beta chain was documented in a study of blood T cells in healthy people across ages. Study-wide points: The lack of PBMC sorting stopped any conclusive naive versus antigen-experienced comparison. The CMV status of each donor remained undetermined, and this could have confounded shifts in expanded clonotypes.

Primed by a sample-barcoded 5' primer and a J-beta primer mix, a second PCR proceeded for roughly 6 to 12 cycles. TCRdb reanalysed the 5' RACE reads using MiXCR and keeps one entry per CDR3 protein. Of 780,000 or so distinct CDR3 sequences in the sample, 53% were seen once. The CDR3 contains 13 residues. In germline, CDR1 is MGHDK, CDR2 SYGVNS. This clonotype came up a few times. Its target is unknown. The donors, aged roughly 6 to 90, were healthy Caucasians from Russia. V usage is TRBV25-1 and J usage is TRBJ2-4; 7 bases align to TRBD1. TRBJ2-7 explains the end of the DNA better; the J call may be wrong. The sequence came from a man aged 80 or over in good health. Sequencing was carried out using blood. The CDR3 DNA sequence: TGTGCCAGCCGAACACAGGGGCAATACGAGCAGTACTTC. Its translation is CASRTQGQYEQYF.